A selection of T cell receptor beta chains follows, all from one sample in a study of cytomegalovirus exposure and HLA in healthy donors. Sequencing used immunoSEQ multiplex PCR; TCRdb keeps in-frame clones, though not all of them. The data contain about 82,000 clones, 70% to 80% of them singletons. The specimen sequenced was PBMCs. All receptors come from a man aged 35 to 55 in good health and CMV-seropositive. Each CDR3 is given with its conserved first and last residue. The order of the fields is V gene, D gene, J gene, CDR3 length, CDR3 DNA, CDR3 protein. D genes are given only for firm matches.

v_gene: TRBV20-1; d_gene: NA; j_gene: TRBJ2-3; len: 10; CDR3nt: TGCAGTGCTAGTCTAGATACGCAGTATTTT; CDR3aa: CSASLDTQYF
v_gene: TRBV9; d_gene: TRBD1; j_gene: TRBJ2-7; len: 16; CDR3nt: TGTGCCAGCAGCGGTCTCCCTTTCGACAGGGACGGCGAGCAGTACTTC; CDR3aa: CASSGLPFDRDGEQYF
v_gene: TRBV10-3; d_gene: TRBD2; j_gene: TRBJ2-7; len: 15; CDR3nt: TGTGCCATCAGCCGCTCGCAGCGGGATGACTACGAGCAGTACTTC; CDR3aa: CAISRSQRDDYEQYF
v_gene: TRBV4-3; d_gene: NA; j_gene: TRBJ2-7; len: 14; CDR3nt: TGCGCCAGCAGCCAAGATTGGCAGGTGGGCGAGCAGTACTTC; CDR3aa: CASSQDWQVGEQYF
v_gene: TRBV29-1; d_gene: NA; j_gene: TRBJ2-6; len: 14; CDR3nt: TGCAGCGTTAAGACAGACTCTGGGGCCAACGTCCTGACTTTC; CDR3aa: CSVKTDSGANVLTF
v_gene: TRBV6-4; d_gene: TRBD1; j_gene: TRBJ2-3; len: 14; CDR3nt: TGTGCCAGCAGTGAGGGACAGGGGGCAGATACGCAGTATTTT; CDR3aa: CASSEGQGADTQYF
v_gene: TRBV6-6; d_gene: TRBD1; j_gene: TRBJ2-3; len: 15; CDR3nt: TGTGCCAGCAGAGCATGGGACAGCAGCACAGATACGCAGTATTTT; CDR3aa: CASRAWDSSTDTQYF
v_gene: TRBV28; d_gene: NA; j_gene: TRBJ1-1; len: 15; CDR3nt: TGTGCCAGCGCATTTTGGGGCAGATCTAGCACTGAAGCTTTCTTT; CDR3aa: CASAFWGRSSTEAFF
v_gene: TRBV5-4; d_gene: NA; j_gene: TRBJ2-1; len: 15; CDR3nt: TGTGCCAGCAGTCCAAGTCTGAGGGAGTACAATGAGCAGTTCTTC; CDR3aa: CASSPSLREYNEQFF
v_gene: TRBV7-8; d_gene: TRBD2; j_gene: TRBJ2-3; len: 16; CDR3nt: TGTGCCAGCAGCGCGACACTAGCGGCAACAACAGATACGCAGTATTTT; CDR3aa: CASSATLAATTDTQYF
v_gene: TRBV7-2; d_gene: NA; j_gene: TRBJ2-4; len: 13; CDR3nt: TGTGCCAGCACCCCCGCGCTCGGGGGCATTCAGTACTTC; CDR3aa: CASTPALGGIQYF
v_gene: TRBV5-4; d_gene: TRBD2; j_gene: TRBJ2-4; len: 19; CDR3nt: TGTGCCAGCAGCTTGGGTTTCTGGGGCCTAGCGGGAGGGGAAAACATTCAGTACTTC; CDR3aa: CASSLGFWGLAGGENIQYF